Below are 16 T cell receptor beta chains sequenced from a single sample in a study of shared clonotypes between healthy human individuals. Some clones are missing from TCRdb's copy, which holds only in-frame ones; the method was immunoSEQ multiplex PCR. This table has millions of clones, approximately 94% appearing once. Naivety among CD8 cells was defined by CD45RO negativity and positive CCR7 selection, thereby excluding terminally differentiated effector memory CD45RA+ cells. Input material: naive CD8+ T cells from PBMCs. All receptors come from a man younger than 35 in good health. Some clones in this sample may be carry-over from other donors' samples.

V and J are TRBV7-9 and TRBJ1-1; D is unresolved. Germline V lookup: CDR1 SEHNR, CDR2 FQNEAQ (reference sequence). This CDR3 has 15 amino acids. V lost 2 bases, J lost 1 base, and 11 bases lay in between. The CDR3 DNA follows: TGTGCCAGCAGCTTAATCGTTGGACCGAACACTGAAGCTTTCTTT. Translation: CASSLIVGPNTEAFF.

The rearrangement joins TRBV4-2 to TRBJ2-5; D remains ambiguous. Trimming cost V 5 bases and J 5 bases, with 12 bases left between them. Germline V gene sequence: CDR1 LGHNA, CDR2 YNFKEQ. The CDR3 totals 13 residues. The CDR3 DNA reads TGTGCCAGCAGCTCGACTCGGCGGGAGACCCAGTACTTC. Its translation is CASSSTRRETQYF.

J is TRBJ2-7 and V is TRBV28; TRBD1 agrees at 9 bases. The junction had 18 bases not matched to a gene; V was cut back by 6 bases and J by 6 bases. Germline assignment: CDR1 MDHEN and CDR2 SYDVKM. The CDR3 runs 17 residues. The CDR3 bases are TGTGCCAGCAGCCGCAGCCCCGGGACAGGGTTGGGGGGCGAGCAGTACTTC. The encoded protein is CASSRSPGTGLGGEQYF.

About this clone itself: In the same sample, other DNA sequences code for this CDR3. The V call is TRBV6-1, the J call TRBJ2-7; 8 bases match TRBD2. Germline V lookup: CDR1 MNHNS, CDR2 SASEGT. This CDR3 has 15 amino acids. The junction had 4 bases not matched to a gene; V was cut back by 1 base and J by 2 bases. The CDR3 protein is CASSEGLAGTYEQYF. CDR3 coding DNA: TGTGCCAGCAGTGAAGGGCTAGCGGGTACCTACGAGCAGTACTTC.

The chain uses TRBV2 and TRBJ1-4, with 7 bases identical to TRBD1. The J segment lost 5 bases and the V segment lost 3 bases, leaving 3 bases of the junction unmatched. CDR1 is SNHLY, CDR2 FYNNEI, per germline. The CDR3 covers 14 residues. CDR3 in amino acids: CASSDRDRNEKLFF. CDR3 DNA: TGTGCCAGCAGTGATAGGGACAGAAATGAAAAACTGTTTTTT.

This rearrangement joins TRBV27 to TRBJ2-7, with D possibly TRBD2 on 6 matching bases. Germline V gene lookup returns CDR1 MNHEY and CDR2 SMNVEV (reference sequence). V shed 2 bases and J shed 5 bases, with 13 bases lying between them. The CDR3 covers 14 residues. CDR3 in amino acids: CASSLVPGVDEQYF. The CDR3 DNA is TGTGCCAGCAGTTTAGTCCCGGGGGTCGACGAGCAGTACTTC.

The count of this clone is one. The chain employs TRBV13 and TRBJ2-7; TRBD1 or TRBD2 may be the D gene (5 bases each). The CDR3 extends over 13 amino acids. Germline V gene lookup returns CDR1 PRHDT and CDR2 FYEKMQ (reference sequence). The V and J ends lost 5 bases and 0 bases respectively, with 8 bases between them. For the CDR3, the DNA is TGTGCCAGCAGCCGGGACGGCTCCTACGAGCAGTACTTC. This translates into CASSRDGSYEQYF.

The chain carries TRBV7-9 and TRBJ2-3, with TRBD2 matching 10 bases. The CDR3 runs 17 residues. Germline V CDR1 and CDR2: SEHNR, FQNEAQ (reference sequence). Unmatched junction bases numbered 11, after V lost 5 bases and J lost 3 bases. Here the CDR3 reads CASSPRTSGRETDTQYF. The CDR3 bases are TGTGCCAGCAGCCCTCGGACTAGCGGACGGGAAACAGATACGCAGTATTTT.

As to this clone: The identical CDR3 is also encoded by other nucleotide sequences in the sample. This sequence joins TRBV5-8 and TRBJ1-3; D possibly corresponds to TRBD1 (6 bases). Germline V gene lookup returns CDR1 SGHTS and CDR2 YDEGEE. V dropped 1 base and J dropped 1 base, with 6 bases sitting between them. This CDR3 comprises 14 residues. The CDR3 loop reads CASSLTGSGNTIYF. DNA of the CDR3: TGTGCCAGCAGCTTGACAGGGTCTGGAAACACCATATATTTT.

The chain links TRBV9 to TRBJ2-7; 11 nucleotides match TRBD1. The CDR3 length is 15 residues. CDR1 and CDR2 from the germline V gene are SGDLS and YYNGEE. V was pared by 4 bases and J by 3 bases, with 6 bases of the junction left unmatched. The DNA for the CDR3 is TGTGCCAGCAGCATCGGGACAGGGGGTAGCTACGAGCAGTACTTC. Translating gives CASSIGTGGSYEQYF. The complete variable domain, with remaining parts taken from reference TRBV9 and TRBJ2-7, reads DSGVTQTPKHLITATGQRVTLRCSPRSGDLSVYWYQQSLDQGLQFLIQYYNGEERAKGNILERFSAQQFPDLHSELNLSSLELGDSALYFCASSIGTGGSYEQYFGPGTRLTVT.

The count of this clone is one. The chain carries TRBV7-9 and TRBJ1-2; D is possibly TRBD1 (5 bases). This CDR3 spans 14 amino acids. The V gene lost 1 base and the J gene lost 4 bases, with 10 bases spanning the gap. Germline CDR1 and CDR2: SEHNR and FQNEAQ (reference sequence). CDR3 bases: TGTGCCAGCAGCTTAGTGAGCCAGGGCTATGGCTACACCTTC. Translating it yields CASSLVSQGYGYTF.

The CDR3 loop is CASSSPGQGKNTEAFF. For the CDR3, the DNA is TGTGCCAGCAGCTCCCCGGGACAGGGGAAGAACACTGAAGCTTTCTTT. The chain recombines TRBV13 with TRBJ1-1; the match to TRBD1 covers 10 bases. Germline V gene lookup returns CDR1 PRHDT and CDR2 FYEKMQ (reference sequence). The ends lost 4 bases at V and 1 base at J; junction bases unmatched: 6. CDR3 size: 16 residues.

The V call is TRBV7-8, the J call TRBJ2-1; 16 bases agree with TRBD2. This CDR3 is built from 16 residues. V lost 5 bases to trimming and J lost 8 bases; unmatched junction nucleotides: 6. The germline V gene encodes CDR1 SGHVS and CDR2 FQNEAQ. The CDR3 DNA is TGTGCCAGCAGCAGAACGGGACTAGCGGGAGGGGATGAGCAGTTCTTC. Translation: CASSRTGLAGGDEQFF.

The chain is built from TRBV28 and TRBJ1-1; weak D call: TRBD1 (5 bases). With 5 bases removed from V and 3 bases from J, the gap between germline ends came to 16 bases. This CDR3 contains 15 residues. Germline V lookup: CDR1 MDHEN, CDR2 SYDVKM. This CDR3 is CASSPTRGGYTEAFF. The CDR3 DNA sequence: TGTGCCAGCAGTCCCACCCGCGGGGGATACACTGAAGCTTTCTTT.

The chain uses TRBV7-9 and TRBJ2-1; D tentatively reads TRBD1 or TRBD2 (6 bases each). This CDR3 is 19 amino acids long. Germline assignment: CDR1 SEHNR and CDR2 FQNEAQ (reference sequence). V lost 4 bases and J 0 bases, leaving 22 bases between the germline ends. The CDR3 protein is CASSSTRAGHVSSYNEQFF. CDR3 DNA: TGTGCCAGCAGCTCCACCCGCGCGGGACACGTGAGCTCCTACAATGAGCAGTTCTTC.

This chain uses TRBV4-2 with TRBJ1-5; D is ambiguous. The CDR3 runs 18 residues. Trimming took 0 bases from V and 0 from J, leaving 15 bases between them. CDR1 LGHNA and CDR2 YNFKEQ come from the germline V gene. The chain's CDR3 is CASSQEAPGSYSNQPQHF. The CDR3 DNA is TGTGCCAGCAGCCAAGAGGCACCTGGGAGTTATAGCAATCAGCCCCAGCATTTT.